The clone carrying this TCR beta chain was counted at least ten times. What it binds is not known. This record belongs to a study of response to subunit inactivated influenza vaccine. Regarding the study as a whole: Every seasonal influenza vaccination brings in few new T cells, the authors suggested.

TCRdb called the RT-PCR reads again in MiXCR, with one record for every CDR3 protein. The repertoire holds approximately 310,000 distinct CDR3 sequences, 21% seen once, with 10% to 13% in the top ten. The CDR3 runs to 12 residues. V was pared by 6 bases and J by 4 bases, with 7 bases between. The germline V gene encodes CDR1 WNHNN and CDR2 SYGVQD (reference sequence). This chain uses TRBV10-1 with TRBJ1-5; D remains unclear. The sequence was obtained from a man aged 45 to 70 who received an inactivated influenza vaccine. The sample consisted of PBMCs from blood, taken less than 22 months after vaccination. CDR3 in DNA: TGCGCCAGCAGACGGGAGAATCAGCCCCAGCATTTT. It codes for CASRRENQPQHF.